This TCR beta chain was captured by sequencing in a study of T cell responses to AZD1222 COVID-19 vaccine. Sequencing used immunoSEQ multiplex PCR; TCRdb keeps in-frame clones, though not all of them. Of 120,000 or so clones in the sample, 75% to 90% are singletons; the top ten hold roughly 1.6%. This CDR3 is built from 12 residues. With 4 bases clipped from V and 10 bases from J, the junction kept 4 bases outside the gene matches. Germline CDR1 is SGHDN and CDR2 is FVKESK. Study conclusions and caveats: Unmutated variant regions reportedly attract nearly half of all spike-specific TCRs.

As to this clone: Its matching antigen is unknown.

The TCR was taken from an adult in good health. The source material was peripheral blood, sampled on day 0 of AZD1222 vaccination. The chain combines TRBV14 with TRBJ2-1; TRBD1 aligns across 7 bases. The CDR3 DNA follows: TGTGCCAGCAGCCGACAGGGCCGCGAGCAGTTCTTC. Protein sequence: CASSRQGREQFF.